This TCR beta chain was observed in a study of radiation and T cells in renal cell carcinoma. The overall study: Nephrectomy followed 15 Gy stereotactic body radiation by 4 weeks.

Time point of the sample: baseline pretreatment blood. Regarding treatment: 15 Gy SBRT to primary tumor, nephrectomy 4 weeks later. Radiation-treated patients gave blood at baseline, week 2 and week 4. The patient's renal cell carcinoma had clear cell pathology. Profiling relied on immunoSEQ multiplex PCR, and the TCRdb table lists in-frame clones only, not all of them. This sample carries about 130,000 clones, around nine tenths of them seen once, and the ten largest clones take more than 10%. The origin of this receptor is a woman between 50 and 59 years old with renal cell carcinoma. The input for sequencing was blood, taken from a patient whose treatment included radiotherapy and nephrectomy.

For the CDR3, the DNA is TGTGCCTGGGGGGGTGGTTTGAATGCGGAAAAGACCCAGTACTTC. Protein: CAWGGGLNAEKTQYF. The V and J genes are TRBV30 and TRBJ2-5; D is possibly TRBD1 or TRBD2 (5 bases each). In germline, CDR1 is GTSNPN, CDR2 SVGIG (reference sequence). V was trimmed by 5 bases and J by 6 bases, leaving 22 bases between them. The CDR3 totals 15 residues.